Following are 31 T cell receptor beta chains from one sample sequenced in a study of blood T cells in healthy people across ages. Through a sample-barcoded 5' primer and a J-beta primer mix, a second PCR was run for roughly 7 to 11 cycles. In TCRdb, the 5' RACE reads were re-called with MiXCR into one record per CDR3 protein. The data show around 1,000,000 distinct CDR3 sequences, under 30% seen once. The same specimen was also included in a second study, on T cells of mothers and their children.

Sequenced: blood. The receptors here all came from a girl under 10 years old in good health.

This clonotype was seen only a few times. This sequence joins TRBV9 and TRBJ2-5, with 7 bases that match TRBD1. The assigned J gene may be wrong: the sequence end matches TRBJ2-7 better. CDR1 is SGDLS and CDR2 is YYNGEE in the germline V gene. This CDR3 is 15 amino acids long. This CDR3 reads CASSLRQGKTYEQYF. CDR3 DNA sequence: TGTGCCAGCAGCCTACGACAGGGAAAGACCTACGAGCAGTACTTC.

This clonotype has just a few counts. The chain couples TRBV14 to TRBJ2-2; no firm D call. Per the germline V gene, CDR1 is SGHDN and CDR2 is FVKESK. The V end lost 2 bases, the J end lost 7 bases, and 5 bases lay between the germline ends. This CDR3 spans 12 amino acids. DNA of the CDR3: TGTGCCAGCAGCCAATTAGGCGGGGAGCTGTTTTTT. It encodes CASSQLGGELFF.

In this sample, this clonotype turned up once. The V call is TRBV6-5, the J call TRBJ1-2; D remains ambiguous. The CDR3 runs 14 residues. CDR1 MNHEY and CDR2 SVGAGI come from the germline V gene. V gave up 2 bases and J gave up 0 bases, with 7 bases separating them. The CDR3 nucleotides read TGTGCCAGCAGTTACACAGACGCTAACTATGGCTACACCTTC. Residues: CASSYTDANYGYTF.

Only a few counts were recorded for this clonotype. CDR3 bases: TGTGCCAGCAGCCAGGGGGGGCCCGAGCAGTACTTC. Translation gives CASSQGGPEQYF. The J gene is TRBJ2-7, the V gene TRBV3-1; tentative D call: TRBD2 (7 bases). The CDR3 sequence is 12 residues long. V was pared by 3 bases and J by 6 bases, with 9 bases between. Germline loops: CDR1 LGHDT, CDR2 YNNKEL (reference sequence).

This clonotype appeared a few times. The rearrangement links TRBV11-1 to TRBJ2-5; TRBD1 aligns across 7 bases. Germline V gene data show CDR1 as SGHAT and CDR2 as FQDESV (reference sequence). Losses at the gene ends were 5 bases for V and 4 bases for J; bases not matched to a gene: 10. The CDR3 has 15 amino acids. Here the CDR3 DNA reads TGTGCCAGCAGCACCCCCGGGACAGTAAGAGAGACCCAGTACTTC. This sequence encodes CASSTPGTVRETQYF.

The chain recombines TRBV3-1 with TRBJ2-3; TRBD1 agrees at 11 bases. Germline loops: CDR1 LGHDT, CDR2 YNNKEL (reference sequence). The CDR3 length is 16 residues. The V gene end was trimmed by 3 bases and the J gene end by 4 bases; junction bases not matched to a gene: 6. CDR3 amino acids: CASSHRSGQGADTQYF. For the CDR3, the DNA is TGTGCCAGCAGCCATCGGTCGGGACAGGGGGCAGATACGCAGTATTTT.

The chain uses TRBV4-2 and TRBJ2-1; D not resolved. This CDR3 has 14 amino acids. From germline, CDR1 is LGHNA and CDR2 YNFKEQ. The germline V and J ends were trimmed by 5 bases and 1 base, with 9 bases remaining between them. CDR3 DNA sequence: TGTGCCAGCAGCGAATCTCTGTCCTACAATGAGCAGTTCTTC. Amino acid sequence: CASSESLSYNEQFF.

The V and J genes are TRBV10-3 and TRBJ1-2, with 7 bases that match TRBD1. J was trimmed by 2 bases and V by 7 bases; bases with no gene match: 4. The CDR3 contains 13 residues. The germline V gene has CDR1 ENHRY and CDR2 SYGVKD. CDR3 in amino acids: CAINPTGNYGYTF. CDR3 DNA: TGTGCCATCAACCCGACAGGGAACTATGGCTACACCTTC.

This chain uses TRBV6-1 with TRBJ1-5; no reliable D call. V lost 2 bases to trimming and J lost 4 bases, with 3 bases between them. Germline CDR1 MNHNS, CDR2 SASEGT. There are 12 residues in the CDR3. CDR3 protein: CASSEMNQPQHF. CDR3 bases: TGTGCCAGCAGTGAAATGAATCAGCCCCAGCATTTT.

The chain joins TRBV15 to TRBJ2-5, with D unclear. Germline assignment: CDR1 LNHNV and CDR2 YYDKDF (reference sequence). The CDR3 covers 13 residues. V dropped 3 bases and J dropped 11 bases, with 16 bases sitting between them. In nucleotides, the CDR3 is TGTGCCACCAGCAGGTACCAGGACGCGGAGCAGTACTTC. Translation gives CATSRYQDAEQYF.

The V call is TRBV28, the J call TRBJ2-5; tentatively, D is TRBD1 (5 bases). The J call may be faulty, since TRBJ2-7 better matches the DNA end. The CDR3 contains 12 residues. Germline CDR1 MDHEN, CDR2 SYDVKM. CDR3 sequence (DNA): TGTGCCAGCAGTTCCAGGGTTTCCGAGCAGTACTTC. Its translation: CASSSRVSEQYF.

V and J are TRBV12-3 or TRBV12-4 and TRBJ2-5; D gene ambiguous. Near its end, the DNA agrees better with TRBJ2-7, so the J call may be wrong. The CDR3 sequence is 13 residues long. CDR3 DNA: TGTGCCAGCAGTTTACCCGAAACGTACGAGCAGTACTTC. Protein: CASSLPETYEQYF.

The V gene is TRBV24-1, the J gene TRBJ2-1; D possibly uses TRBD1 or TRBD2 (6 bases each). The CDR3 has 14 residues. Germline CDR1 and CDR2: KGHDR and SFDVKD. Trimming took off 3 bases at V and 2 bases at J, with 7 bases between the two ends. The CDR3 region is CATSDRGAYNEQFF. The CDR3 coding sequence is TGTGCCACCAGTGATAGGGGGGCCTACAATGAGCAGTTCTTC.

As regards this clonotype: With a much larger clone just one base away, this may be a read error. V gene TRBV7-2 combines with J gene TRBJ2-7; 8 bases are a match to TRBD1. The CDR3 extends over 14 amino acids. The germline gives CDR1 SGHTA, CDR2 FQGNSA. V trimming: 5 bases; J trimming: 5 bases; junction bases outside the gene matches: 8. CDR3 protein: CASSHRTGSHEQYF. CDR3 in DNA: TGTGCCAGCAGCCATCGGACAGGGAGCCACGAGCAGTACTTC.

The J gene is TRBJ2-7, the V gene TRBV7-6; 7 bases line up with TRBD1. Trimming took 5 bases from V and 3 from J; bases not matched to a gene: 7. CDR1 is SGHVS, CDR2 FNYEAQ, per germline. The CDR3 consists of 14 residues. CDR3 protein: CASSLRTGIYEQYF. In DNA form, the CDR3 reads TGTGCCAGCAGCCTTAGGACAGGAATCTACGAGCAGTACTTC.

The chain couples TRBV9 to TRBJ2-1; 10 nucleotides line up with TRBD2. Germline V gene lookup returns CDR1 SGDLS and CDR2 YYNGEE. This CDR3 comprises 16 residues. Losses at the gene ends were 3 bases for V and 8 bases for J; bases not matched to a gene: 11. CDR3 nucleotide sequence: TGTGCCAGCAGCGCCCCGTCTAGCGGGAGATCGGATGAGCAGTTCTTC. Amino acids: CASSAPSSGRSDEQFF.

The V call is TRBV20-1, the J call TRBJ2-5; TRBD2 matches at 14 bases. The DNA end is more similar to TRBJ2-1, so the J call may be wrong. The CDR3 is 18 residues long. Germline V gene data show CDR1 as DFQATT and CDR2 as SNEGSKA (reference sequence). As DNA, the CDR3 is TGCAGTGCTAGAGGACAGGCGGGGACTAGCGGGAGCGCTTTTGAGCAGTTCTTC. It specifies CSARGQAGTSGSAFEQFF.

The rearrangement joins TRBV28 to TRBJ2-3, with 10 bases identical to TRBD2. Trimming removed 4 bases from V and 5 bases from J; junction bases left unmatched: 6. Germline CDR1 MDHEN, CDR2 SYDVKM. This CDR3 is built from 15 residues. The CDR3, as DNA: TGTGCCAGCAGTTCCCCGGGACTAGCGAGAGATACGCAGTATTTT. Its translation: CASSSPGLARDTQYF.

The rearrangement joins TRBV29-1 to TRBJ1-1; the D is unclear. Germline V gene lookup returns CDR1 SQVTM and CDR2 ANQGSEA. The CDR3 has 10 amino acids. Deletions cut 2 bases from V and 14 bases from J, with 12 bases between. The CDR3 DNA follows: TGCAGCGTTGAAATCTCTACGGAGTTCTTT. This gives the protein CSVEISTEFF.

A few counts support this clonotype. One end of the junction varies from germline; a read error may be responsible. V is TRBV4-2 and J is TRBJ2-7; no firm D call. This CDR3 contains 17 residues. Germline CDR1 reads LGHNA; CDR2 reads YNFKEQ. The CDR3 coding sequence is TGTACCAGCAGCCAAGGCCCTACTGGCCGTAGCTCCTACGAGCAGTACTTC. It is translated as CTSSQGPTGRSSYEQYF.

This clonotype was detected a few times. The rearrangement uses TRBV29-1 and TRBJ1-1, with D perhaps TRBD1 (6 bases). Trimming shortened V by 4 bases and J by 3 bases, and 9 bases separated the two germline ends. CDR1 and CDR2 (germline): SQVTM, ANQGSEA. The CDR3 spans 12 residues. The CDR3, as DNA: TGCAGCGTTGGGCAGGGGTACACTGAAGCTTTCTTT. As protein: CSVGQGYTEAFF. The full variable domain, completed using reference TRBV29-1 and TRBJ1-1, is SAVISQKPSRDICQRGTSLTIQCQVDSQVTMMFWYRQQPGQSLTLIATANQGSEATYESGFVIDKFPISRPNLTFSTLTVSNMSPEDSSIYLCSVGQGYTEAFFGQGTRLTVV.

This clonotype was seen more than once but under ten times. V usage is TRBV27 and J usage is TRBJ2-5, with TRBD2 identical over 11 bases. V lost 9 bases to trimming and J lost 3 bases; unmatched junction nucleotides: 3. From germline, CDR1 is MNHEY and CDR2 SMNVEV (reference sequence). CDR3 length: 13 amino acids. The CDR3 bases are TGTGCCAGTTCGACTAGCGGGAAAGAGACCCAGTACTTC. Its translation: CASSTSGKETQYF.

Only a few counts were recorded for this clonotype. The chain uses TRBV29-1 and TRBJ1-4; D is unresolved. CDR1 SQVTM and CDR2 ANQGSEA come from the germline V gene. This CDR3 has 12 amino acids. V lost 4 bases and J 6 bases, leaving 9 bases between the germline ends. This CDR3 reads CSVAWRDEKLFF. The CDR3 DNA reads as TGCAGCGTTGCTTGGAGGGATGAAAAACTGTTTTTT.

The chain links TRBV7-9 to TRBJ2-3, with 8 bases that match TRBD2. There are 14 residues in the CDR3. The V and J ends lost 5 bases and 6 bases, in that order; junction bases with no gene match: 7. Per germline, CDR1 SEHNR and CDR2 FQNEAQ (reference sequence). CDR3 region: CASSERLARDTQYF. The CDR3 bases are TGTGCCAGCAGCGAGAGACTAGCGCGGGATACGCAGTATTTT.

The chain joins TRBV20-1 to TRBJ2-3; 9 positions agree with TRBD2. Germline V CDR1 and CDR2: DFQATT, SNEGSKA (reference sequence). The CDR3 extends over 14 amino acids. DNA for the CDR3: TGCAGCGGATTCAGTAGCGGGGGAACAGATACGCAGTATTTT. Its protein is CSGFSSGGTDTQYF.

CDR3 sequence reads: CASRSSSSTDTQYF. The CDR3 coding sequence is TGCGCCAGCAGGAGCAGCTCTAGCACAGATACGCAGTATTTT. The chain joins TRBV5-1 to TRBJ2-3; no definite D call. V lost 5 bases and J lost 0, with 10 bases in between. Germline CDR1 SGHRS, CDR2 YFSETQ. The CDR3 sequence is 14 residues long.

This clonotype was seen more than once but under ten times. The V call is TRBV6-1, the J call TRBJ2-7, with D hard to call. The CDR3 has 13 amino acids. CDR1 and CDR2 (germline): MNHNS, SASEGT. With 7 bases removed from V and 0 bases from J, the gap between germline ends came to 10 bases. CDR3 DNA: TGTGCCAGCATAGACTCCCGCTCCTACGAGCAGTACTTC. Its translation: CASIDSRSYEQYF.

At least ten counts were recorded for this clonotype. The chain is built from TRBV29-1 and TRBJ2-6; D gene uncertain. The CDR3 runs 12 residues. Germline lookup yields CDR1 SQVTM and CDR2 ANQGSEA. Trimming pared 6 bases from V and 4 bases from J, leaving 7 bases between. The CDR3 here is CSVLSGANVLTF. DNA of the CDR3: TGCAGCGTATTATCAGGGGCCAACGTCCTGACTTTC.

The rearrangement links TRBV20-1 to TRBJ2-4; 11 bases are shared with TRBD2. CDR3 size: 14 residues. Germline lookup yields CDR1 DFQATT and CDR2 SNEGSKA (reference sequence). V shed 1 base and J 6 bases; nucleotides not matched to a gene: 2. In DNA form, the CDR3 reads TGCAGTGCTAGAGGACTAGCGGGGATAAACATTCAGTACTTC. Translation: CSARGLAGINIQYF.

This clonotype was picked up a small number of times. The chain carries TRBV13 and TRBJ2-3; 7 bases map to TRBD1. Germline V gene data show CDR1 as PRHDT and CDR2 as FYEKMQ (reference sequence). Trimming at V came to 4 bases and at J to 2 bases, leaving 6 bases not matched to a gene. The CDR3 is 15 residues long. CDR3 in DNA: TGTGCCAGCAGCTGGGGGACAGTAATCACAGATACGCAGTATTTT. Residues: CASSWGTVITDTQYF.

V is TRBV7-3 and J is TRBJ2-5, with D uncertain. Germline V gives CDR1 SGHTA, CDR2 FQGTGA. V dropped 1 base and J dropped 5 bases, with 14 bases sitting between them. CDR3 size: 15 residues. The CDR3 loop reads CASSLNPATRETQYF. The CDR3 nucleotides are TGTGCCAGCAGCTTAAATCCGGCCACCCGGGAGACCCAGTACTTC.